A selection of T cell receptor beta chains follows, all from one sample in a study of T cells in Graves' hyperthyroidism and ophthalmopathy. TCRdb reanalysed the multiplex PCR reads using MiXCR and keeps one entry per CDR3 protein. The data show around 620,000 distinct CDR3 sequences, 35% to 55% seen once. Sequenced material: peripheral blood or thyroid tissue (not recorded which). All receptors derive from an adult woman with Graves' disease, either hyperthyroidism or ophthalmopathy (not recorded which). CDR3s include the opening cysteine and the closing phenylalanine or tryptophan. The D gene is left open where the match is weak. Clone size is stated in some rows and not others, as once, few, many or a class when expanded.

v_gene	abundance	j_gene	d_gene	CDR3nt	CDR3aa
TRBV7-3	many	TRBJ1-1	TRBD1	TGTGCCAGCAGCTTGGGCACAGGGGCGGACACTGAAGCTTTCTTT	CASSLGTGADTEAFF
TRBV9	NA	TRBJ2-5	TRBD2	TGTGCCAGCAGTGTCAGCGGGGGAGGCCAAGAGACCCAGTACTTC	CASSVSGGGQETQYF
TRBV5-1	many	TRBJ2-7	NA	TGCGCCAGCAGCCCCGGAGCAGATCCAACTGAACAGTACTTC	CASSPGADPTEQYF
TRBV7-2	NA	TRBJ2-5	NA	TGTGCCAGCAGCTTATACGGGGCCGTAGAGACCCAGTACTTC	CASSLYGAVETQYF
TRBV12-3/TRBV12-4	NA	TRBJ2-7	TRBD1	TGTGCCAGCAACCTAGGGGGCTGGACCGGGGAGCAGTACTTC	CASNLGGWTGEQYF
TRBV7-9	many	TRBJ1-1	NA	TGTGCCAGCAGCTTAGCAAACAACCTAGGGACAACGAACACTGAAGCTTTCTTT	CASSLANNLGTTNTEAFF
TRBV29-1	NA	TRBJ2-7	NA	TGCAGCTTAGGGCCAGGGGACTACGAGCAGTACTTC	CSLGPGDYEQYF
TRBV2	NA	TRBJ2-7	NA	TGTGCCAGCAGTTATCTAGACGGCTACGAGCAGTACTTC	CASSYLDGYEQYF
TRBV10-2	NA	TRBJ2-2	NA	TGCGCCAGCAGGTCGGGACTGGGGGGATCCGGCGGGGAGCTGTTTTTT	CASRSGLGGSGGELFF
TRBV12-3/TRBV12-4	many	TRBJ1-1	TRBD1	TGTGCCAGCAGCCTCCCCGTCGGACAGGGTAGAACTGAAGCTTTCTTT	CASSLPVGQGRTEAFF
TRBV2	NA	TRBJ1-5	TRBD1	TGTGCCAGCAGTGAAACACACGACAGGGTCTCTTCGTCGCCCCAGCATTTT	CASSETHDRVSSSPQHF
TRBV20-1	many	TRBJ2-2	TRBD1	TGCAGTGCTAGGGGGTCGACAGGGTACGGGGAGCTGTTTTTT	CSARGSTGYGELFF
TRBV11-2	NA	TRBJ1-5	NA	TGTGCCAGCAGACCATCAGCGGGGCCGGGGCAGCCCCAGCATTTT	CASRPSAGPGQPQHF
TRBV7-2	NA	TRBJ2-2	NA	TGTGCCAGCAGCTCCCGACATAGGAACACCGGGGAGCTGTTTTTT	CASSSRHRNTGELFF
TRBV7-9	many	TRBJ1-5	NA	TGTGCCAGCAGCTTAGGGGAGGCATGGCCCCAGCATTTT	CASSLGEAWPQHF
TRBV7-2	NA	TRBJ1-6	NA	TGTGCCAGCAGCTTAGAAGGAAACGGGGGAACGTCCTATAATTCACCCCTCCACTTT	CASSLEGNGGTSYNSPLHF
TRBV6-5	NA	TRBJ2-2	NA	TGTGCCAGCAGCCGACGTATGGTACAACACACCGGGGAGCTGTTTTTT	CASSRRMVQHTGELFF
TRBV9	NA	TRBJ2-7	NA	TGTGCCAGCAGCTTAGTACCCTTCCCTTCCTACGAGCAGTACTTC	CASSLVPFPSYEQYF
TRBV5-6	few	TRBJ2-7	NA	TGTGCTAAGGACAGTTCAGACTACGAGCAGTACTTC	CAKDSSDYEQYF
TRBV15	NA	TRBJ1-4	NA	TGTGCCACCAGCAGAGATGTGGACACTGAAGCTGAAAAACTGTTTTTT	CATSRDVDTEAEKLFF
TRBV2	NA	TRBJ2-1	NA	TGTGCCAGCAGTTACTCCAATGAGCAGTTCTTC	CASSYSNEQFF
TRBV2	NA	TRBJ2-7	TRBD2	TGTGCCAGCAGTGACTTTAGCGGGAGGGGGACCGGGGAGCTGTACTTC	CASSDFSGRGTGELYF
TRBV7-2	many	TRBJ2-2	NA	TGTGCCAGCAGTCGCATGGTTGCAGACACCGGGGAGCTGTTTTTT	CASSRMVADTGELFF
TRBV14	NA	TRBJ2-5	NA	TGTGCCAGCAGCCACTCATGGGCCCAGTACTTC	CASSHSWAQYF
TRBV5-6	many	TRBJ1-2	TRBD1	TGTGCCAGCAGCTCCATGGGGACAGGGCCGTTATCTGGGAACTATGGCTACACCTTC	CASSSMGTGPLSGNYGYTF
TRBV4-1	few	TRBJ2-7	TRBD2	TGCGCCAGCAGCTCAAAGAGAGAGGGGCGAACTAGCGGGAGGGCCTACGAGCAGTACTTC	CASSSKREGRTSGRAYEQYF
TRBV10-3	NA	TRBJ2-7	NA	TGTGCCATCAGTGAGGAGGGGCCCGAGGCCTACGAGCAGTACTTC	CAISEEGPEAYEQYF
TRBV5-5	NA	TRBJ2-7	NA	TGTGCCAGCAGCCCTAGGGGGGAGGGATACGAGCAGTACTTC	CASSPRGEGYEQYF
TRBV12-3/TRBV12-4	NA	TRBJ1-1	TRBD1	TGTGCCAGCAGTGAACAGGGGGTAGTCGGTGAAGCTTTCTTT	CASSEQGVVGEAFF
TRBV7-9	NA	TRBJ1-2	NA	TGTGCCAGCAGCTTAAAGGGGGACGGCTATGGCTACACCTTC	CASSLKGDGYGYTF
TRBV10-2	few	TRBJ1-2	NA	TGTGCCAGCTCCCTGATCGACAGCCCTAGTGGCTCTAACTATGGCTACACCTTC	CASSLIDSPSGSNYGYTF
TRBV29-1	many	TRBJ1-5	TRBD1	TGCAGCGTGGCCACAGGGGGTAGCAATCAGCCCCAGCATTTT	CSVATGGSNQPQHF
TRBV25-1	many	TRBJ1-2	NA	TGTGCCAGCGGATCCAGCTATGGCTACACCTTC	CASGSSYGYTF
TRBV5-1	many	TRBJ2-6	NA	TGCGCCAGCAGCTTGTCGCCGAGCTCTGGGGCCAACGTCCTGACTTTC	CASSLSPSSGANVLTF
TRBV12-3/TRBV12-4	many	TRBJ1-6	TRBD1	TGTGCCAGCAGTCCGCATGCGGGACAGCTTTCACCCCTCCACTTT	CASSPHAGQLSPLHF
TRBV9	NA	TRBJ2-7	TRBD2	TGTGCCAGCAGCAGGGCTAGCGGGAGCAGGGAGCAGTACTTC	CASSRASGSREQYF
TRBV20-1	once	TRBJ2-7	TRBD2	TGCAGTGCTTCGGGACTAGCGTTCTCCGGGGAGCTGTACTTC	CSASGLAFSGELYF
TRBV5-4	many	TRBJ1-1	TRBD1	TGTGCCAGCAGCCCCGCGGGACAGGGTTTGACTGAAGCTTTCTTT	CASSPAGQGLTEAFF
TRBV20-1	many	TRBJ1-1	NA	TGCAGTGCTAGAGATCCGAACGGCGGGACTGAAGCTTTCTTT	CSARDPNGGTEAFF
TRBV9	NA	TRBJ2-7	NA	TGTGCCAGCAGCGCAGGGTTTCCAGACGAGCAGTACTTC	CASSAGFPDEQYF
TRBV4-1	few	TRBJ2-6	TRBD2	TGCGCCAGCAGTCGACTAGCAGTGGCTGGGGCCAACGTCCTGACTTTC	CASSRLAVAGANVLTF
TRBV5-1	many	TRBJ1-2	NA	TGCGCCAGCAGCTTGTCGGCGGAATCTAACTATGGCTACACCTTC	CASSLSAESNYGYTF
TRBV27	NA	TRBJ1-5	NA	TGTGCCAGCAGGCTAAAGGCAGGCTATAGCAATCAGCCCCAGCATTTT	CASRLKAGYSNQPQHF
TRBV10-3	NA	TRBJ2-5	TRBD1	TGTGCCATCAGTGATGGGACAGGGGAGGTGGAGACCCAGTACTTC	CAISDGTGEVETQYF
TRBV6-5	many	TRBJ1-5	NA	TGTGCCAGCAGCCTCCAGCAGGGCGGTCAGCCCCAGCATTTT	CASSLQQGGQPQHF
TRBV7-6	NA	TRBJ1-5	NA	TGTGCCAGCAGCTTAGAGGCAACGGACCATTATAGCAATCAGCCCCAGCATTTT	CASSLEATDHYSNQPQHF
TRBV7-7	once	TRBJ2-7	TRBD1	TGTGCCAGCAGCCCAAGGGGACAGGGGGCCGAGCAGTACTTC	CASSPRGQGAEQYF